This T cell receptor beta chain was documented in a study of glioma-infiltrating T cells. Germline V gives CDR1 SGHDN, CDR2 FVKESK. Trimming took 3 bases from V and 4 from J; bases not matched to a gene: 2. This CDR3 contains 14 residues. This clonotype appeared a few times. Amplification of TCR alpha and beta CDR3 regions from RNA used iRepertoire nested multiplex PCR. Tissue mRNA or PBMC total RNA, roughly 95-400 ng, went into one-step reverse transcription and amplification. TCRdb reanalysed the multiplex PCR reads using MiXCR and keeps one entry per CDR3 protein. The sample holds over 80,000 distinct CDR3 sequences; about 40% are singletons and the top ten take around two fifths.

This receptor was identified in a human donor with low-grade glioma or glioblastoma, undergoing nonglioma brain surgery, or in good health (not recorded which). This chain uses TRBV14 with TRBJ2-2, with 7 bases fitting TRBD1. Sequenced sample: glioma tissue, nonneoplastic brain tissue, or PBMCs (not recorded which). This CDR3 reads CASSQRTGTGELFF. As DNA, the CDR3 is TGTGCCAGCAGCCAGAGGACAGGCACCGGGGAGCTGTTTTTT.